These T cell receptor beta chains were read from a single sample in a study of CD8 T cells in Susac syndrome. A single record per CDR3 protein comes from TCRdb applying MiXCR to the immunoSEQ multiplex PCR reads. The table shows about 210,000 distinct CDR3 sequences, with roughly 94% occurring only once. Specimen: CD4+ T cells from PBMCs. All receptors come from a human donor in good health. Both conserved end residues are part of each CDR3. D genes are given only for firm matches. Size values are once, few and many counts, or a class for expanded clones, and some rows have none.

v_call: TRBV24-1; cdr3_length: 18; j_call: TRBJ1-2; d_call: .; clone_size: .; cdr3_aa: CATRYPFPGRANSYGYTF; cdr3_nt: TGTGCCACCAGATATCCCTTTCCGGGAAGGGCCAATAGCTATGGCTACACCTTC
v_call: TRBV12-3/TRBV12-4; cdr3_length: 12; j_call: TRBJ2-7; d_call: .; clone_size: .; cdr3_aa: CASSPGAYEQYF; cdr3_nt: TGTGCCAGCAGCCCGGGGGCTTACGAGCAGTACTTC
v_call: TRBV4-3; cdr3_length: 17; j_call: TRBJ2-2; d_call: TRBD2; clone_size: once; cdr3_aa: CASSQDGRGMMTGELFF; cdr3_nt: TGCGCCAGCAGCCAAGATGGGCGGGGGATGATGACCGGGGAGCTGTTTTTT
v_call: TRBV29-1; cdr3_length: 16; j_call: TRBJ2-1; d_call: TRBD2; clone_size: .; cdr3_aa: CSVGGLASGEYNEQFF; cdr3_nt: TGCAGCGTTGGAGGACTGGCTAGCGGGGAGTACAATGAGCAGTTCTTC
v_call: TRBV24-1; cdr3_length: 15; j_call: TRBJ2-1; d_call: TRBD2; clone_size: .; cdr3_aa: CATSVGLAGYNEQFF; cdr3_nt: TGTGCCACCAGTGTGGGACTAGCGGGCTACAATGAGCAGTTCTTC
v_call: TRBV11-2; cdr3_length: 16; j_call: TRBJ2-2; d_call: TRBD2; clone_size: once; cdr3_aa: CASSPPGSGVFGELFF; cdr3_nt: TGTGCCAGCAGCCCCCCAGGGAGCGGGGTATTCGGGGAGCTGTTTTTT
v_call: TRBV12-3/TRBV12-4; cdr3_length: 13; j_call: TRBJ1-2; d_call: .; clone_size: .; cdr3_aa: CASSPDGQRSYTF; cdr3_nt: TGTGCCAGCAGTCCGGACGGACAGAGGAGCTACACCTTC
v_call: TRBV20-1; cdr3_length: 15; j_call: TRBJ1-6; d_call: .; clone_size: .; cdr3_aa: CSARDRTKSASPLHF; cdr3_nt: TGCAGTGCTAGAGACAGGACTAAATCAGCTTCACCCCTCCACTTT
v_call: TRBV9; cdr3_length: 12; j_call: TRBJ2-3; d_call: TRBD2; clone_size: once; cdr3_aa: CASSLAVDTQYF; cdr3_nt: TGTGCCAGCAGCCTAGCGGTAGATACGCAGTATTTT
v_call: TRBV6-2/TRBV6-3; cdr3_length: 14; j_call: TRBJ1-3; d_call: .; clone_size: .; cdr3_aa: CASSRRDIRNTIYF; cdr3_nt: TGTGCCAGCAGTCGGCGGGACATTCGGAACACCATATATTTT
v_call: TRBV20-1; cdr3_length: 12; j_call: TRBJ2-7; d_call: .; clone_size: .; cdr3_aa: CSARKEGGEQYF; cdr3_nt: TGCAGTGCTAGAAAGGAAGGGGGGGAGCAGTACTTC
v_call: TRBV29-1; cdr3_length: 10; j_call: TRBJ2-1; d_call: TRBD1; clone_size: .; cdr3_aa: CSVGQVEQFF; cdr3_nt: TGCAGCGTGGGACAGGTTGAGCAGTTCTTC
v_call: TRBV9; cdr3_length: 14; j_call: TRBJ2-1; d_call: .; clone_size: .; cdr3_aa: CASESEVGYNEQFF; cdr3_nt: TGTGCCAGCGAATCAGAGGTGGGGTACAATGAGCAGTTCTTC
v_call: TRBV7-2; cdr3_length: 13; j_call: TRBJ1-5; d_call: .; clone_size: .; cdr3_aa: CASSFGHNQPQHF; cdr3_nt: TGTGCCAGCAGCTTCGGCCATAATCAGCCCCAGCATTTT
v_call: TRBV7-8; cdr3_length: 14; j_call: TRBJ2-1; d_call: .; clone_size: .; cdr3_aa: CASSARDADNEQFF; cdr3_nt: TGTGCCAGCAGCGCCCGGGACGCTGACAATGAGCAGTTCTTC
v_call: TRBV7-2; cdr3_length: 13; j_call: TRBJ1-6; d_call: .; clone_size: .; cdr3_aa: CASSLAPDSPLHF; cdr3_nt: TGTGCCAGCAGCTTAGCGCCGGATTCACCCCTCCACTTT
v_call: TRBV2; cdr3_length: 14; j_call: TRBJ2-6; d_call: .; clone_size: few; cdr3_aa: CASSEISGANVLTF; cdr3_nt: TGTGCCAGCAGTGAAATCTCTGGGGCCAACGTCCTGACTTTC
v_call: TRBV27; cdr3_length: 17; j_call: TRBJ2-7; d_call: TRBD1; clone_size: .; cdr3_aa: CASSPGQGVKNSYEQYF; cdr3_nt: TGTGCCAGCAGCCCCGGACAGGGAGTGAAGAACTCCTACGAGCAGTACTTC
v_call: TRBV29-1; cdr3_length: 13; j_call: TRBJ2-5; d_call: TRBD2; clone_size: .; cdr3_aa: CSVTLAGQETQYF; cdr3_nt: TGCAGCGTTACCCTAGCGGGACAAGAGACCCAGTACTTC
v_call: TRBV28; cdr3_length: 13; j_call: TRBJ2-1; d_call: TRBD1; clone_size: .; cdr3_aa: CASSLGQANEQFF; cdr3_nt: TGTGCCAGCAGTCTAGGACAGGCGAATGAGCAGTTCTTC
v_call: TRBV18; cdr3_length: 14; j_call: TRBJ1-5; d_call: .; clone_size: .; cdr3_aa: CASSPPLGGQPQHF; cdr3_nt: TGTGCCAGCTCACCTCCTTTGGGGGGTCAGCCCCAGCATTTT
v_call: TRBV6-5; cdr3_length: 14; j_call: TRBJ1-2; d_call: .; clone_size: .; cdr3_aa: CASASGVALYGYTF; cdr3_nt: TGTGCCAGCGCGTCGGGCGTGGCCTTGTATGGCTACACCTTC
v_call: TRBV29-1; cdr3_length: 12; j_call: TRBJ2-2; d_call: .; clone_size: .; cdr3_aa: CSVGWKAGELFF; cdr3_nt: TGCAGCGTCGGATGGAAGGCCGGGGAGCTGTTTTTT
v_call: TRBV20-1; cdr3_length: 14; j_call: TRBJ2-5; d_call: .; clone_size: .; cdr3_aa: CSAESGVAATTQYF; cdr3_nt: TGCAGTGCCGAGTCCGGCGTAGCGGCGACGACCCAGTACTTC
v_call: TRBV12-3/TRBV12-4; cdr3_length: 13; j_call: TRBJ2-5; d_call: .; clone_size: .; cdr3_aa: CASRYSRQETQYF; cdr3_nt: TGTGCCAGCCGATACTCACGGCAAGAGACCCAGTACTTC
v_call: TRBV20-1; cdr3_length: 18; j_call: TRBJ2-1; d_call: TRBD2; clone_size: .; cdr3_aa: CSALTSGGPTSSYNEQFF; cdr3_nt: TGCAGTGCCCTAACTAGCGGGGGGCCTACCAGCTCCTACAATGAGCAGTTCTTC
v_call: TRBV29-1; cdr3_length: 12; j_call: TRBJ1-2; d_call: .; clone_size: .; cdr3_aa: CSFTDGSYGYTF; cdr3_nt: TGCAGCTTCACGGACGGTAGCTATGGCTACACCTTC
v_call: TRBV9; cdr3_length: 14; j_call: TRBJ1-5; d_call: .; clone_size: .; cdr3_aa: CASSVNPRNQPQHF; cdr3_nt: TGTGCCAGCAGCGTAAATCCACGAAATCAGCCCCAGCATTTT
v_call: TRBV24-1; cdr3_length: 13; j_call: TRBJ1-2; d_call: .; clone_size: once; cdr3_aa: CATSDGPDYGYTF; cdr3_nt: TGTGCCACCAGTGATGGACCTGACTATGGCTACACCTTC
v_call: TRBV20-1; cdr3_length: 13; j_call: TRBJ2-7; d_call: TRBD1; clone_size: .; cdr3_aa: CSVPGQGAHEQYF; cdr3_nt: TGCAGTGTCCCCGGACAGGGGGCCCACGAGCAGTACTTC
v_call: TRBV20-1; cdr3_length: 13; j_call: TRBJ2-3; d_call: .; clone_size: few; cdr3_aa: CSARVPGTDTQYF; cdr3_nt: TGCAGTGCTCGCGTGCCTGGCACAGATACGCAGTATTTT
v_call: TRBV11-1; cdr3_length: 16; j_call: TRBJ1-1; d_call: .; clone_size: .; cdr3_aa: CASNLGAGSLNTEAFF; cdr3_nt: TGTGCCAGCAACCTGGGGGCTGGGAGCCTGAACACTGAAGCTTTCTTT
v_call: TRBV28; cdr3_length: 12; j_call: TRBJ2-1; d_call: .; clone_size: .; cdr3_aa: CASSDYTNEQFF; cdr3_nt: TGTGCCAGCAGTGACTACACCAATGAGCAGTTCTTC
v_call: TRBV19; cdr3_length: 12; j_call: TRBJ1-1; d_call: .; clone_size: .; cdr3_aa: CASSPTNTEAFF; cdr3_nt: TGTGCCAGTAGTCCGACGAACACTGAAGCTTTCTTT
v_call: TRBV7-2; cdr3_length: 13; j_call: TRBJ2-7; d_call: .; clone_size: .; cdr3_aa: CASSVGGQGPQYF; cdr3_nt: TGTGCCAGCAGCGTCGGAGGGCAGGGGCCCCAGTACTTC
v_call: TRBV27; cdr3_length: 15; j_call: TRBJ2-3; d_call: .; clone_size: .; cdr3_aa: CASSFGGFPTDTQYF; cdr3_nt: TGTGCCAGCAGTTTTGGAGGATTCCCCACAGATACGCAGTATTTT
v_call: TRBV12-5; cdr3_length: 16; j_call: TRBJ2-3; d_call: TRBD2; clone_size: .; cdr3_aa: CASGLLAGEGTDTQYF; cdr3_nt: TGTGCTAGTGGTTTACTAGCGGGAGAAGGCACAGATACGCAGTATTTT
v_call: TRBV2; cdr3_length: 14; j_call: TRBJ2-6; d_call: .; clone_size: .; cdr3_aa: CASSDGTGANVLTF; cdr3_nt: TGTGCCAGCAGTGATGGAACTGGGGCCAACGTCCTGACTTTC
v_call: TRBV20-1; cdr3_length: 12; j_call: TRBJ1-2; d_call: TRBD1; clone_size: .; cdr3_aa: CSAPGTGNGYTF; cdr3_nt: TGCAGTGCTCCCGGGACAGGCAATGGCTACACCTTC